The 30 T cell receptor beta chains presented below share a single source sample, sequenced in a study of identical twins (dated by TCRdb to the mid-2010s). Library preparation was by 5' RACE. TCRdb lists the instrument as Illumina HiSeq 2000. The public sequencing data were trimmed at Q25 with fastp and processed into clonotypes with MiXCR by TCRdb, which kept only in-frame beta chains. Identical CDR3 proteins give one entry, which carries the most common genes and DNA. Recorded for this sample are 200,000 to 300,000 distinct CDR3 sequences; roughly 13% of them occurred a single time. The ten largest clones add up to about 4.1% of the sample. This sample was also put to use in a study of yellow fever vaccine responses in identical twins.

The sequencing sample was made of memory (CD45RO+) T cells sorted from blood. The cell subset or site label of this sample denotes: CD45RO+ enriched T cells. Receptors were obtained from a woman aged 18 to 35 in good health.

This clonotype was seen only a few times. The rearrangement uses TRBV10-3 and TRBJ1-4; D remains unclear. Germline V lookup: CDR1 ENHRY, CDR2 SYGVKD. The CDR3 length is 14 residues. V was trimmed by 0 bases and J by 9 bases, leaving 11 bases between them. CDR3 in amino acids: CAISESGTEQKLFF. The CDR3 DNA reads TGTGCCATCAGTGAGTCCGGTACAGAACAAAAACTGTTTTTT.

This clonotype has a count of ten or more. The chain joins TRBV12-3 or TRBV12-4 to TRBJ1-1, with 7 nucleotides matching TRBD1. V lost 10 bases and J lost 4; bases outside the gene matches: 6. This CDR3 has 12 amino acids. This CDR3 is CATQRDSTEAFF. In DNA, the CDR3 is TGTGCCACACAAAGGGACAGCACTGAAGCTTTCTTT.

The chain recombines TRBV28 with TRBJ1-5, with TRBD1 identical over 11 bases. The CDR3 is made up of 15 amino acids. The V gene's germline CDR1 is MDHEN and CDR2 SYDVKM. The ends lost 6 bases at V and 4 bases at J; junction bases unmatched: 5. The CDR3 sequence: CASRSGQGANQPQHF. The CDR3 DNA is TGTGCCAGCAGATCTGGACAGGGGGCAAATCAGCCCCAGCATTTT.

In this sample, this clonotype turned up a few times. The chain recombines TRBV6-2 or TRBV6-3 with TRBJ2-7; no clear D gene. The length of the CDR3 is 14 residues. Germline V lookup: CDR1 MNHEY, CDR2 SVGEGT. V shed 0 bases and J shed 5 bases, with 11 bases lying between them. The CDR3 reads CASSYSSGFDEQYF. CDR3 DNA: TGTGCCAGCAGTTACTCGTCCGGATTTGACGAGCAGTACTTC.

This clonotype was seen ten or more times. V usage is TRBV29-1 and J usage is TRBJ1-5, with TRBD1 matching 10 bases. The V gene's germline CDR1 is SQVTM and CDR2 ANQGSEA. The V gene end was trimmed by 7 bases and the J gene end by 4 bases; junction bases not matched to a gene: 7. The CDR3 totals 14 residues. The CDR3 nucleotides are TGCAGCGCCGGACAGGGGGGTACGAATCAGCCCCAGCATTTT. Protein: CSAGQGGTNQPQHF.

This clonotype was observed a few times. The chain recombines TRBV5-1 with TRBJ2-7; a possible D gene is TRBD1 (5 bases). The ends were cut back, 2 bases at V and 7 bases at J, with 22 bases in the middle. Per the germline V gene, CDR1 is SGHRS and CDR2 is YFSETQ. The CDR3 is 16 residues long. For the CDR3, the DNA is TGCGCCAGCAGCTTTGCCCCCCCCTCGACAGTCATAGAGCAGTACTTC. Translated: CASSFAPPSTVIEQYF.

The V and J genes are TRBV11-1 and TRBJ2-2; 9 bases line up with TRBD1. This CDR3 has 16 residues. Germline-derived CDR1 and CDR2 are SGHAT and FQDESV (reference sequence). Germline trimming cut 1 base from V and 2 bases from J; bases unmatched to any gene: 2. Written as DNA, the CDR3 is TGTGCCAGCAGCTTAGGACAGGGGGTAAACACCGGGGAGCTGTTTTTT. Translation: CASSLGQGVNTGELFF.

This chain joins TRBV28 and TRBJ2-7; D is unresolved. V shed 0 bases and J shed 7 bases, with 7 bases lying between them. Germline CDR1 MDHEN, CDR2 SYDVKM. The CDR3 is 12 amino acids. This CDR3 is CASSLWGWEQYF. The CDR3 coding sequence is TGTGCCAGCAGTTTATGGGGGTGGGAGCAGTACTTC.

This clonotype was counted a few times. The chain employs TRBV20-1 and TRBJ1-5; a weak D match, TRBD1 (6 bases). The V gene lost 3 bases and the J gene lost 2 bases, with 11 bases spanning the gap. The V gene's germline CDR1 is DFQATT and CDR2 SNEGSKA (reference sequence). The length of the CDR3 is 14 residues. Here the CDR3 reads CSASYGGGNQPQHF. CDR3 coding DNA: TGCAGTGCTAGTTACGGGGGCGGCAATCAGCCCCAGCATTTT.

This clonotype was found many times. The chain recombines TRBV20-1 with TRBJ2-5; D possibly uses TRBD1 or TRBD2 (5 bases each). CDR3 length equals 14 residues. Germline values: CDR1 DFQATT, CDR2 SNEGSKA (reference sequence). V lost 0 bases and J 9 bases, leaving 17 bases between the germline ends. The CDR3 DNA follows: TGCAGTGCTAGAGATGGGGCGGAAGTGGGGGCCCAGTACTTC. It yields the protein CSARDGAEVGAQYF.

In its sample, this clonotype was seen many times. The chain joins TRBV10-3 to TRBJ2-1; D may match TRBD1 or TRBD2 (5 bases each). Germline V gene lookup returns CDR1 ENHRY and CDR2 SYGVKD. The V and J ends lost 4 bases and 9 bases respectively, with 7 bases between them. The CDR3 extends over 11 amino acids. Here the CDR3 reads CAISGGTEQFF. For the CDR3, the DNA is TGTGCCATCAGTGGGGGGACTGAGCAGTTCTTC.

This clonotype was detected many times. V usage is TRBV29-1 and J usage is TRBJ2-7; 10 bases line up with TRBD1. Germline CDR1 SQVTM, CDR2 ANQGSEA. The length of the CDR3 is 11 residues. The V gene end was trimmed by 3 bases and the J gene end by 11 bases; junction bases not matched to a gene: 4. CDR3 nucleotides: TGCAGCGTTGAGGGACAGGGGAGTAAGTACTTC. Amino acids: CSVEGQGSKYF.

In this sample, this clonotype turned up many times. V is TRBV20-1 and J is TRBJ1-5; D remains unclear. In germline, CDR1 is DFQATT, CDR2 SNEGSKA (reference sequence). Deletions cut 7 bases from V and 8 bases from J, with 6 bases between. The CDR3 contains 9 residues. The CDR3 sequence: CSVAEPQHF. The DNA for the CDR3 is TGCAGTGTCGCGGAGCCCCAGCATTTT.

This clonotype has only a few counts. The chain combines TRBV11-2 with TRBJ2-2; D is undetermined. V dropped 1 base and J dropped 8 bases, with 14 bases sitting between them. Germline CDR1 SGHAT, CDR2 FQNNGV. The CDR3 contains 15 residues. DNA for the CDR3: TGTGCCAGCAGCTTAGGGGCCCATGATGGGGGGGAGCTGTTTTTT. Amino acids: CASSLGAHDGGELFF.

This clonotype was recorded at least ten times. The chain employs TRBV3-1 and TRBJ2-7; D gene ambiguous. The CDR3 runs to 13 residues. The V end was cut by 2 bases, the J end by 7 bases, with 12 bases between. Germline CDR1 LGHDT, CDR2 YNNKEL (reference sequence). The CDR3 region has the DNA TGTGCCAGCAGCCAATTGGGCCTCCTTGAGCAGTACTTC. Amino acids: CASSQLGLLEQYF.

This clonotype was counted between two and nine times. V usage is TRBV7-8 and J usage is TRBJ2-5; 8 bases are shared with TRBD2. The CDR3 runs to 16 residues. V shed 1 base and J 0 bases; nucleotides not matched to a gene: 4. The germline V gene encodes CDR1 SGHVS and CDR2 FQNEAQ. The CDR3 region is CASSLGAGVYQETQYF. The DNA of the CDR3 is TGTGCCAGCAGCTTAGGAGCGGGGGTGTACCAAGAGACCCAGTACTTC.

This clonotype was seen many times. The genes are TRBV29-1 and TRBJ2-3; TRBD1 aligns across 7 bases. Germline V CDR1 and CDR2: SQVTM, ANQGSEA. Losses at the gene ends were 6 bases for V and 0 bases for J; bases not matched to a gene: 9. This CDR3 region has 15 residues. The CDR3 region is CSVDPGQTSTDTQYF. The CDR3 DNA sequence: TGCAGCGTGGACCCGGGACAGACTAGCACAGATACGCAGTATTTT.

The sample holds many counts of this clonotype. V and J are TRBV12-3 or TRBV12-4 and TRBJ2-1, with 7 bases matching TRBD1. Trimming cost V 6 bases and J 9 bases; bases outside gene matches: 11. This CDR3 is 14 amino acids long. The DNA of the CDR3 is TGTGCCAGCAGCCTCAAAGGGGGCCCCGTTGAGCAGTTCTTC. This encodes CASSLKGGPVEQFF.

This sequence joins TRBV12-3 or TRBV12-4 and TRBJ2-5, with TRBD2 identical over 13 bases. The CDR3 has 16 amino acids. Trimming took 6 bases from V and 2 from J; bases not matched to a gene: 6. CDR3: CASRRTSGGYQETQYF. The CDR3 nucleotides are TGTGCCAGCAGGCGGACTAGCGGGGGTTATCAAGAGACCCAGTACTTC.

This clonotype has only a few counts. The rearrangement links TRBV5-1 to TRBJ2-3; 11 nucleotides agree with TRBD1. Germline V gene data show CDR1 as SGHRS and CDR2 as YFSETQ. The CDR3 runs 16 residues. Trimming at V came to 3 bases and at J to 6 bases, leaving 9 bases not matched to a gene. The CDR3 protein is CASSSGRTGGRDTQYF. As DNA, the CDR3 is TGCGCCAGCAGCTCGGGACGGACAGGGGGCCGGGATACGCAGTATTTT. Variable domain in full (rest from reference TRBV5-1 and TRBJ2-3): KAGVTQTPRYLIKTRGQQVTLSCSPISGHRSVSWYQQTPGQGLQFLFEYFSETQRNKGNFPGRFSGRQFSNSRSEMNVSTLELGDSALYLCASSSGRTGGRDTQYFGPGTRLTVL.

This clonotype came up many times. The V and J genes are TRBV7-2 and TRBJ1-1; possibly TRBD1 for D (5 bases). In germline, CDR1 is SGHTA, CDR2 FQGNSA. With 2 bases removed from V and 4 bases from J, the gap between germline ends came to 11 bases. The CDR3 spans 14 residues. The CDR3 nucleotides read TGTGCCAGCAGCTTACATAGGGGAAGCACTGAAGCTTTCTTT. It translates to CASSLHRGSTEAFF.

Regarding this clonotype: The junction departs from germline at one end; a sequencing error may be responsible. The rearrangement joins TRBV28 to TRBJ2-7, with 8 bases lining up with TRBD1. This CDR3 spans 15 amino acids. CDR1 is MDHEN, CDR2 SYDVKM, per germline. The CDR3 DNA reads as TGTGCCAGCAGTCCGTGGACAGGGTTCTCCCACGAGCAGTACTTC. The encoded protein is CASSPWTGFSHEQYF.

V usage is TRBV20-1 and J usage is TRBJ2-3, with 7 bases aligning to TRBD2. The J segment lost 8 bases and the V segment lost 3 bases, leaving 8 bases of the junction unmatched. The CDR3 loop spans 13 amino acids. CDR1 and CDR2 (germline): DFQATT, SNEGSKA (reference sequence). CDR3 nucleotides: TGCAGTGCTAGTAGCGCGGGAGTTGGTACGCAGTATTTT. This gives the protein CSASSAGVGTQYF.

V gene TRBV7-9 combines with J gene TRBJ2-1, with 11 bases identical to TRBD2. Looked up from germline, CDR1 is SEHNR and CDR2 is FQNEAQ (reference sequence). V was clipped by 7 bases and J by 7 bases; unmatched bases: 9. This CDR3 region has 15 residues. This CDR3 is CASILLAGVGNEQFF. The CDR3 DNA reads TGTGCCAGCATCCTACTAGCGGGAGTTGGTAATGAGCAGTTCTTC.

In nucleotides, the CDR3 is TGTGCCAGCAGTCGCGGAGGTGGAACTAGCGGGAGAAGTGGGTGGAATGAGCAGTTCTTC. It specifies CASSRGGGTSGRSGWNEQFF. The chain carries TRBV27 and TRBJ2-1; 11 nucleotides agree with TRBD2. In germline, CDR1 is MNHEY, CDR2 SMNVEV (reference sequence). There are 20 residues in the CDR3. The junction had 22 bases not matched to a gene; V was cut back by 5 bases and J by 7 bases.

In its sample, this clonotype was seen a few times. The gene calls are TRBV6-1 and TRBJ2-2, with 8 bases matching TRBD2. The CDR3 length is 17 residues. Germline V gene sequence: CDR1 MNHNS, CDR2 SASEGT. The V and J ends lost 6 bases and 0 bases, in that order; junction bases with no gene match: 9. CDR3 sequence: CASSRRSGAANTGELFF. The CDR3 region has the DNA TGTGCCAGCAGCCGCCGTAGCGGGGCCGCGAACACCGGGGAGCTGTTTTTT.

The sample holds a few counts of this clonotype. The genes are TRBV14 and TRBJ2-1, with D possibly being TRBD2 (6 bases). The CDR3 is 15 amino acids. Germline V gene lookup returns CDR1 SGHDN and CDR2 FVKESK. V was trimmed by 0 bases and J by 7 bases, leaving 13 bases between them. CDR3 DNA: TGTGCCAGCAGCCAAGATCAGGACTACAGGAATGAGCAGTTCTTC. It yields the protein CASSQDQDYRNEQFF.

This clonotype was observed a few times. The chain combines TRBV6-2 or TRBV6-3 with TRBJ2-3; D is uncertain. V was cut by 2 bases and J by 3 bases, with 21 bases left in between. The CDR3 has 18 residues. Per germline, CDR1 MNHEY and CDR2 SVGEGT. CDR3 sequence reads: CASSYRSKSQSRTDTQYF. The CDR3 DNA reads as TGTGCCAGCAGTTACAGATCAAAGAGCCAAAGTAGGACAGATACGCAGTATTTT.

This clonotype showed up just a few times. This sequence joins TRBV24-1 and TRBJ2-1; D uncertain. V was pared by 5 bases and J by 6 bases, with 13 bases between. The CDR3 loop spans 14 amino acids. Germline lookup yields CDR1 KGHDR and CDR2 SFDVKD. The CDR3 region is CATSGANKGNEQFF. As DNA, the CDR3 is TGTGCCACCAGTGGGGCCAACAAGGGCAATGAGCAGTTCTTC.

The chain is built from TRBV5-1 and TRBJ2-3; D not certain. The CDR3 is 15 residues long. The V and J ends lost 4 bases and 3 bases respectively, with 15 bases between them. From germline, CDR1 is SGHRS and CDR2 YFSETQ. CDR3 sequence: CASSPENRITDTQYF. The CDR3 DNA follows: TGCGCCAGCAGCCCGGAGAACCGGATTACAGATACGCAGTATTTT.